The 11 T cell receptor beta chains below were found in one sample sequenced in a study of Ad26.COV2.S vaccination and SARS-CoV-2 variants (dated by TCRdb to about 2021). Reading the label with the study, this specimen's time point is: individuals recovered from natural SARS-CoV-2 infection. Libraries were built with the immunoSEQ multiplex PCR assay. In its TCRdb copy, this immuneACCESS table keeps in-frame sequences only and misses some clones. Where compared with another copy, unresolved V genes explain less than half of these, and the others have no known cause. The sample contains about 180,000 clones, around 88% of them found a single time. The ten largest make up around 6.3% of the sample. The input for sequencing was peripheral blood, taken after recovery from COVID-19. The receptor source for this set is a human donor who had recovered from COVID-19.

The CDR3 here is CASGLRETEAFF. The CDR3 region has the DNA TGTGCTAGTGGTTTGAGGGAGACTGAAGCTTTCTTT. The chain joins TRBV12-5 to TRBJ1-1, with D unclear. The CDR3 is 12 amino acids. The V gene lost 2 bases and the J gene lost 5 bases, with 6 bases spanning the gap. In germline, CDR1 is LGHNT, CDR2 FRNRAP. Drawing the rest from reference TRBV12-5 and TRBJ1-1, the complete variable domain is DARVTQTPRHKVTEMGQEVTMRCQPILGHNTVFWYRQTMMQGLELLAYFRNRAPLDDSGMPKDRFSAEMPDATLATLKIQPSEPRDSAVYFCASGLRETEAFFGQGTRLTVV.

The chain links TRBV19 to TRBJ2-5; D ambiguous. This CDR3 has 12 residues. Germline V CDR1 and CDR2: LNHDA, SQIVND (reference sequence). V was shortened by 5 bases and J by 0 bases, with 4 bases between the two germline ends. The CDR3 loop is CASSVNQETQYF. CDR3 bases: TGTGCCAGTAGTGTTAACCAAGAGACCCAGTACTTC.

The J gene is TRBJ2-7, the V gene TRBV20-1; tentative D call: TRBD2 (5 bases). V lost 3 bases, J lost 3 bases, and 9 bases lay in between. Germline V gene sequence: CDR1 DFQATT, CDR2 SNEGSKA (reference sequence). The CDR3 sequence is 12 residues long. For the CDR3, the DNA is TGCAGTGCTAGTAGAGGGCACTACGAGCAGTACTTC. It codes for CSASRGHYEQYF.

The CDR3 DNA follows: TGTGCCAGCTCACCACCGTTATTATTTAGAACAGCGAACACCGGGGAGCTGTTTTTT. Protein sequence: CASSPPLLFRTANTGELFF. The chain has TRBV18 and TRBJ2-2; D ambiguous. V shed 0 bases and J shed 0 bases, with 17 bases lying between them. From germline, CDR1 is KGHSH and CDR2 LQKENI. This CDR3 comprises 19 residues.

The gene calls are TRBV9 and TRBJ2-1; D possibly matches TRBD1 or TRBD2 (5 bases each). Germline V lookup: CDR1 SGDLS, CDR2 YYNGEE. The CDR3 consists of 15 residues. Trimming pared 4 bases from V and 2 bases from J, leaving 13 bases between. CDR3 DNA sequence: TGTGCCAGCAGCTCAGCCCCGGGGCCCTACAATGAGCAGTTCTTC. It is translated as CASSSAPGPYNEQFF.

The V gene is TRBV5-6, the J gene TRBJ1-2; possible D gene TRBD1, 5 bases. V lost 4 bases to trimming and J lost 4 bases, with 11 bases between them. The CDR3 covers 13 residues. Germline-derived CDR1 and CDR2 are SGHDT and YYEEEE. The CDR3 DNA reads as TGTGCCAGCAGCCCCCCCGGGGGCTATGGCTACACCTTC. The encoded protein is CASSPPGGYGYTF.

This chain uses TRBV28 with TRBJ1-1; perhaps TRBD1 as D (6 bases). The CDR3 has 16 amino acids. Germline V CDR1 and CDR2: MDHEN, SYDVKM. Trimming left V 1 base short and J 0 bases short, with 12 bases between. CDR3 bases: TGTGCCAGCAGTTTATTGAGGGGACATGTGAACACTGAAGCTTTCTTT. Encoded protein: CASSLLRGHVNTEAFF.

V usage is TRBV5-1 and J usage is TRBJ1-3; D unresolved. The CDR3 runs 13 residues. Germline V gene lookup returns CDR1 SGHRS and CDR2 YFSETQ. Trimming left V 0 bases short and J 4 bases short, with 5 bases between. The CDR3 spells CASSLGRGNTIYF. CDR3 in DNA: TGCGCCAGCAGCTTGGGAAGAGGAAACACCATATATTTT.

V usage is TRBV2 and J usage is TRBJ2-5; the match to TRBD2 covers 7 bases. The V gene end was trimmed by 6 bases and the J gene end by 5 bases; junction bases not matched to a gene: 9. The CDR3 is 14 residues long. CDR1 and CDR2 (germline): SNHLY, FYNNEI. CDR3: CASRGGLGDETQYF. As DNA, the CDR3 is TGTGCCAGCAGGGGAGGGCTAGGGGACGAGACCCAGTACTTC.

The rearrangement links TRBV5-1 to TRBJ2-7; TRBD1 matches 7 bases. Losses at the gene ends were 0 bases for V and 2 bases for J; bases not matched to a gene: 5. This CDR3 is 15 amino acids long. In germline, CDR1 is SGHRS, CDR2 YFSETQ. The CDR3, as DNA: TGCGCCAGCAGCTTGGGACAGGGAGAAACCTACGAGCAGTACTTC. It is translated as CASSLGQGETYEQYF.

The CDR3 region is CASAFQWLQFF. The DNA for the CDR3 is TGTGCCAGCGCCTTTCAGTGGTTGCAGTTCTTC. The gene calls are TRBV28 and TRBJ2-1, with unresolved D. Germline CDR1 is MDHEN and CDR2 is SYDVKM. V shed 8 bases and J shed 12 bases, with 14 bases lying between them. The CDR3 runs 11 residues.